This record looks at one TCR beta chain sequence and its context. The data originate from a study of blood T cell repertoires in COVID-19. Study-level background: Sites across the United States, Italy and Spain contributed samples from acute and convalescent COVID-19. PBMCs, B-cell-depleted T cells, or T cells provided the cDNA or gDNA that made up the material.

TCRdb keeps only in-frame clones here, not all; method: immunoSEQ multiplex PCR. In the table there are more than 150,000 clones, about 85% of which are singletons. Per germline, CDR1 SGHAT and CDR2 FQNNGV. The CDR3 spans 17 residues. J gave up 8 bases and V 5 bases, and 17 bases lay outside the gene matches. The chain couples TRBV11-2 to TRBJ2-1; 8 nucleotides agree with TRBD2. Sequenced material: peripheral blood. The receptor comes from a man between 65 and 85 years old with active or convalescent COVID-19. CDR3 nucleotide sequence: TGTGCCAGCAGCACGCCCCCCCTGGCGGGAGGTATTCATGAGCAGTTCTTC. Translation: CASSTPPLAGGIHEQFF.